The source of this T cell receptor (beta chain) is a study of Graves' ophthalmopathy and Graves' hyperthyroidism. Study background: Upon initial diagnosis and before any treatment, peripheral blood was collected.

Germline V gene sequence: CDR1 KGHDR, CDR2 SFDVKD. This CDR3 spans 17 amino acids. Concerning this clonotype: Compared with germline, one end of the junction differs, possibly owing to a read error.

Establishment of the diagnosis relied upon clinical symptoms, serum thyroxine, TRAb, thyroid ultrasound and orbital computed tomography. CDR3 regions of TCR beta were amplified from RNA transcripts. RT-PCR in the first round used HTBI primers; a second-round multiplex PCR followed. TCRdb re-derived calls from the multiplex PCR reads in MiXCR, one entry per CDR3 protein. The data contain hundreds of thousands of distinct CDR3 sequences, more than 40% of them singletons. Sequenced input: peripheral blood. The chain carries TRBV24-1 and TRBJ1-2; 7 bases agree with TRBD1. The sequence came from an adult man with Graves' ophthalmopathy. CDR3 sequence: CATRAPGGNTGDYGYTF. CDR3 nucleotides: TGTGCCACCAGGGCCCCAGGGGGGAACACCGGGGACTATGGGTACACCTTC.